Included here is one T cell receptor beta chain sequence, with context. Its antigen is undetermined. This entry is derived from a study of CD8+CD57+ T cells in acquired aplastic anemia. Study conclusions and caveats: Patients and controls shared nearly 30 CD8+ CDR3 sequences, which appeared highly expressed in patients and within their immunodominant clones.

The sequenced patients had an expansion of CD8+CD57+ cells seen by flow cytometry. At blood sampling, none of the patients had yet received therapy. Researchers used genomic DNA as the template to profile TCR beta VDJ and CDR3. TCRdb ran MiXCR on the reads and lists one entry per CDR3 protein. The sample lists 170,000 or so distinct CDR3 sequences; 40% to 50% were seen once. The sample comprised sorted CD4+, CD8+, or CD8+CD57+ T cells (not recorded which) from PBMCs. The TCR comes from a human donor with aplastic anemia.

DNA for the CDR3: TGTGCCATCAGTGCTCGACACAGGGAGGACACTGAAGCTTTCTTT. It is translated as CAISARHREDTEAFF. The chain is built from TRBV10-3 and TRBJ1-1; the D gene is possibly TRBD1 (6 bases). V was trimmed by 4 bases and J by 3 bases, leaving 15 bases between them. CDR3 length: 15 amino acids. The germline gives CDR1 ENHRY, CDR2 SYGVKD.